This record covers a single TCR beta chain. The antigen this receptor binds is unknown. Base qualities were left out, and no much larger clone turns up one base away. Healthy HIV-negative adults with no recently reported acute infections or vaccinations were included as donors. All donors were Caucasian adults living in Nashville, Tennessee, USA. Magnetic negative selection was used to enrich CD4+ T cells, after which naive cells were positively selected on CD45RA and the negative fraction became the memory subset. Blood was obtained by leukapheresis, after which PBMCs were separated by Ficoll-Histopaque density gradient centrifugation and cryopreserved in liquid nitrogen vapor phase. Analytical flow cytometry was used to check the purity and quantity of each magnetically sorted T cell population. Each sorted fraction had its genomic DNA isolated and then quantified by UV absorbance on a Nanodrop 2000c.

These data are taken from a study of shared clonotypes between healthy human individuals (dated by TCRdb to the early 2020s). Looking at the study overall: A couple of women and a few men aged 18 to 49 years were included in the cohort. For each donor, CD4 naive and CD4 memory were each given three plates, CD8 naive was given two plates, and CD8 memory was given one plate. The study deeply sequenced blood TCR repertoires of about 5 healthy adults to estimate repertoire size and the extent of clonotype sharing between individuals. To increase sequencing depth and limit assay-specific biases, TCR repertoire library preparation and sequencing were carried out by different laboratories using diverse techniques. Per donor, leukapheresis produced somewhere between about 0.85 and 9.5 billion PBMCs.

Here is what the overall study found, with its caveats: About 5% of naive CD4, 3% to 3.5% of naive CD8, roughly 2.4% of memory CD4, and over 0.35% of memory CD8 clonotypes were shared across several donors. Clonotypes shared by all four sorted-subset donors showed higher generation probabilities than non-shared clonotypes. Larger estimated clonotype richness was generally found for naive subsets than for memory subsets. Because the study included a small number of donors, the genetic and exposure-history diversity represented was limited. Pairwise subsampling led to the expectation that sequencing depth would affect the degree of clonotype sharing among donors. Sampling was restricted to blood, and TCR repertoires in tissues likely differ from the TCR repertoires found in blood. Even with the large sequencing depth, rarefaction of the sorted-subset datasets indicated that sequencing was incomplete.

Using the deep immunoSEQ assay, multiplex PCR amplified TCR CDR3 regions from genomic DNA. Genomic DNA extracted from each cell subset was distributed evenly over all wells of several immunoSEQ 96-well plates, and each plate served as one replicate. For sorted subsets, approximately 210 ng genomic DNA, equal to tens of thousands of T cell genomes, was loaded into each replicate PCR. Purified libraries were quantified with a Qubit 3.0 fluorometer, sized on a Bioanalyzer 2100, and re-quantified with the KAPA Library Quantification kit. Every immunoSEQ 96-well plate was sequenced on a dedicated single-read 150-cycle Illumina NextSeq 550 flow cell. The authors processed their data as follows. The immunoSEQ output contained only junctional sequences without quality scores, so filtering could not match that applied to full-length reads. To assign V/J genes and CDR3, sequences were annotated using PyIR, a Python wrapper for IgBLAST v1.9, with IMGT germline references. Any read was removed if the V/J assignment was weak (E-value above 1e-6), the CDR3 was missing, or the read contained stop codons, out-of-frame junctions, or ambiguous translated residues. V3J clonotypes were defined by identical inferred V gene, J gene, and CDR3 amino acid sequence. To compute the percentage overlap between repertoires, the number of shared unique clonotypes was divided by the size of the smaller repertoire. Richness of each repertoire was evaluated using RTK rarefaction, the Chao1 estimator, and Recon v2.1 estimates of unobserved clonotypes. Generation probabilities for all TCRbeta clonotypes obtained by the gDNA method from a few donors were computed using OLGA. TCRdb re-hosts the immuneACCESS table, in-frame sequences only. Its copies lack some clones; in the studies checked, an unresolved V gene accounts for under half of them, and the cause for the rest is not known. That table furnishes V, J and clone size, whereas the DNA furnished D and trimming. The sample table contains about 730,000 clones; only one count was recorded for roughly 72% of them. The ten top clones hold 1.8% of the sample.

The sequence derives from a woman aged 25 to 39 in good health. The source material was memory CD4+ T cells sorted from blood. The cell subset or site label of this sample denotes: CD45RA-negative fraction.

The CDR3 has the sequence CASSVRTPDRGYIYEQYF. The nucleotide sequence reads TGCGCCAGCAGCGTCAGAACGCCCGACAGGGGGTATATCTACGAGCAGTACTTC. This receptor chain uses TRBV5-1 and TRBJ2-7, with TRBD1 matching 9 junction bases. The CDR3 contains 18 residues, cysteine and phenylalanine counted. The DNA shown is the 54-base CDR3, in frame from base 1. V ends up 4 bases short and J 3 bases short, with an unmatched junction base count of 17. Looking up the germline V gene yields CDR1 SGHRS and CDR2 YFSETQ.